These T cell receptor beta chains were read from a single sample in a study of blood T cell repertoires in COVID-19. Measured with immunoSEQ multiplex PCR; TCRdb has only the in-frame clones, and not every one. Of hundreds of thousands of clones in the sample, roughly 91% were seen once. Sequenced: peripheral blood. These receptors were obtained from a woman between 25 and 40 years old with acute or convalescent COVID-19. CDR3s include the opening cysteine and the closing phenylalanine or tryptophan. The D gene is left open where the match is weak. Rows may omit the clone size; those that give it use once, few, many or a size class.

clone size	V gene	J gene	D gene	CDR3 DNA	CDR3 protein
NA	TRBV5-5	TRBJ1-4	TRBD1	TGTGCCAGCAGCTCAGGACAGGGAGGAACTAATGAAAAACTGTTTTTT	CASSSGQGGTNEKLFF
NA	TRBV29-1	TRBJ1-1	NA	TGCAGCGTTCGTGAGGCAGTGAACACTGAAGCTTTCTTT	CSVREAVNTEAFF
NA	TRBV7-6	TRBJ2-7	TRBD2	TGTGCCAGCAGCCCGAAACCGACTAGCGCAATTACCTACGAGCAGTACTTC	CASSPKPTSAITYEQYF
NA	TRBV7-2	TRBJ2-7	TRBD1	TGTGCCAGCAGCTTAGAAGTGTTGGACAGGAACCAGCAGTACTTC	CASSLEVLDRNQQYF
once	TRBV27	TRBJ2-1	TRBD2	TGTGCCAGCACCGGGACTAGCGGGGACCTCTACAATGAGCAGTTCTTC	CASTGTSGDLYNEQFF
NA	TRBV11-3	TRBJ2-2	TRBD1	TGTGCCAGCAGCACCGTAAGGGGACAGGGAGAGCTGTTTTTT	CASSTVRGQGELFF
NA	TRBV19	TRBJ1-3	NA	TGTGCCAGTAGTATCGGAAGGGGGACTGGAAACACCATATATTTT	CASSIGRGTGNTIYF
NA	TRBV9	TRBJ2-1	NA	TGTGCCAGCAGCGTAGCTTATAGCAATGAGCAGTTCTTC	CASSVAYSNEQFF
NA	TRBV9	TRBJ2-3	TRBD1	TGTGCCAGCAGCGTAGGACAGGGCAGCACAGATACGCAGTATTTT	CASSVGQGSTDTQYF
NA	TRBV3-1/TRBV3-2	TRBJ1-4	NA	TGTGCCAGCAGCCAAGTGCATCGCCGGGACACTGAAAAACTGTTTTTT	CASSQVHRRDTEKLFF
once	TRBV5-6	TRBJ2-4	NA	TGTGCCAGCAGCTTGTTCGCCCTTCCGGTTATAGCCAAAAACATTCAGTACTTC	CASSLFALPVIAKNIQYF
once	TRBV5-1	TRBJ2-2	TRBD1	TGCGCCAGCAGCTTTGGACAGGTCGGCGGCACCGGGGAGCTGTTTTTT	CASSFGQVGGTGELFF
NA	TRBV28	TRBJ2-7	NA	TGTGCCAGCAGTTCTTACGGGATATACGAGCAGTACTTC	CASSSYGIYEQYF
NA	TRBV15	TRBJ2-2	NA	TGTGCCACCAGCAGAGATGGGAGAACCGGGGAGCTGTTTTTT	CATSRDGRTGELFF
NA	TRBV9	TRBJ2-5	TRBD1	TGTGCCAGCAGCGTAGGAAGCAGGGGGCAGAGAGAGACCCAGTACTTC	CASSVGSRGQRETQYF
few	TRBV9	TRBJ2-5	NA	TGTGCCAGCAGCGGTGGACTGACCCAAGAGACCCAGTACTTC	CASSGGLTQETQYF
NA	TRBV9	TRBJ2-5	NA	TGTGCCAGCAGCGTAGGTCCGACTGACGGAGAGACCCAGTACTTC	CASSVGPTDGETQYF
NA	TRBV6-5	TRBJ2-1	TRBD2	TGTGCCAGCAGTTACACTAGCGGGGGGGTTATCTATGAGCAGTTCTTC	CASSYTSGGVIYEQFF
NA	TRBV6-5	TRBJ1-3	TRBD1	TGTGCCAGCAGCCCAATGACAGGGATTGGAAACACCATATATTTT	CASSPMTGIGNTIYF
NA	TRBV6-6	TRBJ1-2	TRBD1	TGTGCCAGCAGTAAAACCGGGACAGGGGGCGCTGGCTACACCTTC	CASSKTGTGGAGYTF
NA	TRBV5-1	TRBJ2-1	TRBD2	TGCGCCAGCAGCTTGGTCGGGGGGGCACTTTACAATGAGCAGTTCTTC	CASSLVGGALYNEQFF
NA	TRBV7-9	TRBJ2-1	NA	TGTGCCAGCAGCCCTAAGAGGGCACAGGGCTACAATGAGCAGTTCTTC	CASSPKRAQGYNEQFF
NA	TRBV3-1/TRBV3-2	TRBJ1-1	NA	TGTGCCAGCAGCCAAGCTTTAGAGAACACTGAAGCTTTCTTT	CASSQALENTEAFF
NA	TRBV3-1/TRBV3-2	TRBJ2-7	NA	TGTGCCAGCAGCCTTCCGGGTCTCGAGCAGTACTTC	CASSLPGLEQYF
once	TRBV4-1	TRBJ2-3	TRBD1	TGCGCCAGCAGCCAAAAATCGACAGGGAATCTAGCCGGAGATACGCAGTATTTT	CASSQKSTGNLAGDTQYF
NA	TRBV12-5	TRBJ2-3	TRBD2	TGTGCTAGTGGTCCATTCCGACTAGCGGGGGGGCCCGTAGATACGCAGTATTTT	CASGPFRLAGGPVDTQYF
NA	TRBV24-1	TRBJ2-7	NA	TGTGCCACCAGTGATACCCGACTTCAGCAGTACTTC	CATSDTRLQQYF
NA	TRBV2	TRBJ1-5	NA	TGTGCCAGCAGTGTTGGTAAAGCGAGCAATCAGCCCCAGCATTTT	CASSVGKASNQPQHF
once	TRBV11-2	TRBJ2-1	NA	TGTGCCAGCAGCTTAGTACTCGGCAATGAGCAGTTCTTC	CASSLVLGNEQFF
NA	TRBV14	TRBJ2-5	NA	TGTGCCAGCAGAATGACAGCCCAAGAGACCCAGTACTTC	CASRMTAQETQYF
NA	TRBV13	TRBJ2-5	NA	TGTGCCAGCAGCTCGACCTTCTCTTTGCTGGGGAGGGAGACCCAGTACTTC	CASSSTFSLLGRETQYF
NA	TRBV3-1/TRBV3-2	TRBJ2-7	NA	TGTGCCAGCAGCCAAGAAAGTGGAGACCGCTCCTACGAGCAGTACTTC	CASSQESGDRSYEQYF
NA	TRBV25-1	TRBJ2-1	NA	TGTGCCAGCAGTGAATATAAAAAGGGGAATGAGCAGTTCTTC	CASSEYKKGNEQFF
once	TRBV4-1	TRBJ1-5	NA	TGCGCCAGCAGTCAAGAGAGGGGCAATCAGCCCCAGCATTTT	CASSQERGNQPQHF
NA	TRBV5-5	TRBJ2-1	TRBD1	TGTGCCAGCAGCTCGGACAGGGTCGGTGAGCAGTTCTTC	CASSSDRVGEQFF
NA	TRBV5-6	TRBJ1-1	NA	TGTGCCAGCAGCTTGGGGCCCCAGTCGCGAGGCACTGAAGCTTTCTTT	CASSLGPQSRGTEAFF
once	TRBV28	TRBJ1-1	TRBD1	TGTGCCAGCAGTTTCGGACAGGGGGCCGTTGAAGCTTTCTTT	CASSFGQGAVEAFF
NA	TRBV12-3/TRBV12-4	TRBJ2-1	NA	TGTGCCAGCAGTTTGAGGAGGGGCAATGAGCAGTTCTTC	CASSLRRGNEQFF
NA	TRBV9	TRBJ2-1	NA	TGTGCCAGCAGCTCCGGGACACCGACCTACAATGAGCAGTTCTTC	CASSSGTPTYNEQFF
NA	TRBV20-1	TRBJ1-1	NA	TGCAGTGCTAGTCTGGGGTCGGGACAGAACACTGAAGCTTTCTTT	CSASLGSGQNTEAFF
NA	TRBV5-4	TRBJ1-4	NA	TGTGCCAGCAGCTTGGGAGGGGGGGCAACTAATGAAAAACTGTTTTTT	CASSLGGGATNEKLFF